The T cell receptor beta chain under discussion was sequenced for a study of cytotoxic CD8 clonotypes in ibrutinib-treated CLL. Findings of the study overall: Different sampling times were used for sustained-remission and progressing patients. Clonality increased at ibrutinib response, then returned toward baseline at progression.

Trimming took 4 bases from V and 0 from J, leaving 9 bases between them. Germline V gene lookup returns CDR1 MNHEY and CDR2 SMNVEV (reference sequence). The CDR3 runs to 14 residues. Worth noting for this clone: Antigen: not known.

Profiling relied on immunoSEQ multiplex PCR, and the TCRdb table lists in-frame clones only, not all of them. This sample has roughly 130,000 clones, with roughly three quarters found just once. Material: PBMCs, obtained after 12 months of ibrutinib treatment. The receptor comes from a human donor with chronic lymphocytic leukemia. This chain connects TRBV27 to TRBJ1-1, with a weak D call TRBD1 (5 bases). The CDR3 reads CASSYRGLNTEAFF. The CDR3 coding sequence is TGTGCCAGCAGTTACCGGGGGTTGAACACTGAAGCTTTCTTT.